This T cell receptor beta chain was captured by sequencing in a study of CD8+CD57+ T cells in acquired aplastic anemia. Genomic DNA templated the TCR beta VDJ and CDR3 profiling. TCRdb passed the reads through MiXCR, listing each CDR3 protein once. The sample consists of roughly 150,000 distinct CDR3 sequences, roughly 45% of them appearing once. Germline lookup yields CDR1 SNHLY and CDR2 FYNNEI. The CDR3 contains 13 residues. Trimming took 3 bases from V and 6 from J; bases not matched to a gene: 4. This clonotype was recorded once. An expansion of CD8+CD57+ cells by flow cytometry had been shown in patients chosen for sequencing.

The chain carries TRBV2 and TRBJ2-5; 7 nucleotides agree with TRBD1. The clonotype was recovered from a human donor with aplastic anemia. Sequenced material: sorted CD4+, CD8+, or CD8+CD57+ T cells (not recorded which) from PBMCs. The CDR3 reads CASSDGRGKTQYF. The CDR3 nucleotides read TGTGCCAGCAGTGACGGCAGGGGGAAGACCCAGTACTTC.